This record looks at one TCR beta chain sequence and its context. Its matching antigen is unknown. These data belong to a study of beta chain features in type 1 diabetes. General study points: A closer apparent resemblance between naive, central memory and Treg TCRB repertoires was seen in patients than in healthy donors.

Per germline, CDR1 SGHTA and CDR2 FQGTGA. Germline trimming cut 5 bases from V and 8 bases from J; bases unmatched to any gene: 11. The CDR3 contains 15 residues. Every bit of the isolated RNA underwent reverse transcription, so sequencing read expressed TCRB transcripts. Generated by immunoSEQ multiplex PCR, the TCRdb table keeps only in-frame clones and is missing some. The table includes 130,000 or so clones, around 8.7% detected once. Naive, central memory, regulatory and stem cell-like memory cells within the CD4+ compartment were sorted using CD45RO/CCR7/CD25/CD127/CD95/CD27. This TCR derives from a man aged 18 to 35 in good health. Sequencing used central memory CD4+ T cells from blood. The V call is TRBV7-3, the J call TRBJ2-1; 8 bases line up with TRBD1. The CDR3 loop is CASSVGQGILYEQFF. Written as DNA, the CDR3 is TGTGCCAGCAGCGTAGGACAGGGAATTCTCTATGAGCAGTTCTTC.